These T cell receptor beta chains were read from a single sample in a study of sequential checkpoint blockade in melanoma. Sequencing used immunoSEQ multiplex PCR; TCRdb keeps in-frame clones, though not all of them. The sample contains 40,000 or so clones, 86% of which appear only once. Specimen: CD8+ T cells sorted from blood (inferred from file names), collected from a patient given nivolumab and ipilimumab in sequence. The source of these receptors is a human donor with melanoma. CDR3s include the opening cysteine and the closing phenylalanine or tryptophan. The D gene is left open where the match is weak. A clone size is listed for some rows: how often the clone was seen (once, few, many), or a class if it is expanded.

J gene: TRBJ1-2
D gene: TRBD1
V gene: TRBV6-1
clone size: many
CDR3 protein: CASSLGQGNNGYTF
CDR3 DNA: TGTGCCAGCAGTTTGGGACAGGGGAATAATGGCTACACCTTC

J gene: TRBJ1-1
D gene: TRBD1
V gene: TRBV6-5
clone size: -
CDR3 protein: CASSYDRETFF
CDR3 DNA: TGTGCCAGCAGTTACGACAGGGAGACTTTCTTT

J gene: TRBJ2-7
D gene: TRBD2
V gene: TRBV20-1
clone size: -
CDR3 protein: CSAVGLGEQYF
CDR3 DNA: TGCAGTGCTGTGGGACTAGGGGAGCAGTACTTC

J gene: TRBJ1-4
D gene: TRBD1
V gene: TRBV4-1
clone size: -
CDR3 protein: CASSQGTGEAFNEKLFF
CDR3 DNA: TGCGCCAGCAGCCAAGGGACAGGCGAAGCCTTTAATGAAAAACTGTTTTTT

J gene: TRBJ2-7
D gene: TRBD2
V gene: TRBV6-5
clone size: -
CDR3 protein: CASSLSGRGYEQYF
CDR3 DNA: TGTGCCAGCAGCCTCAGCGGGAGAGGCTACGAGCAGTACTTC

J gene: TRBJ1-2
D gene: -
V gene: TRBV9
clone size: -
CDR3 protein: CASSGRGGNYGYTF
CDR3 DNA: TGTGCCAGCAGCGGAAGGGGGGGGAACTATGGCTACACCTTC

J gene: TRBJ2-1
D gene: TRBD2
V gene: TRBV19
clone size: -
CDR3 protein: CASSLLSGRAFDEQFF
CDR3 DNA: TGTGCCAGTAGCCTCCTAAGCGGGAGGGCCTTTGATGAGCAGTTCTTC

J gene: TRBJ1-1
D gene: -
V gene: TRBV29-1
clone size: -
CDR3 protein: CSVGTVPEAFF
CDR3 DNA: TGCAGCGTTGGGACTGTACCTGAAGCTTTCTTT

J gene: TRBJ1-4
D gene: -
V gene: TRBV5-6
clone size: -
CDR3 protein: CASSFGQGAGEKLFF
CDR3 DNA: TGTGCCAGCAGCTTTGGCCAGGGCGCAGGAGAAAAACTGTTTTTT

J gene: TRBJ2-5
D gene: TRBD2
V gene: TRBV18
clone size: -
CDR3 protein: CASSQLASGSFEETQYF
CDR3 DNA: TGTGCCAGCTCACAGCTGGCTAGCGGGAGCTTCGAGGAGACCCAGTACTTC

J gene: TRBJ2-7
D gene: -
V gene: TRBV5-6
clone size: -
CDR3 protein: CASSLARSARENYEQYF
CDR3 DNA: TGTGCCAGCAGCTTGGCACGTTCTGCCAGGGAAAACTACGAGCAGTACTTC

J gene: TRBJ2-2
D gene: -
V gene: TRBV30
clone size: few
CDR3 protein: CAWGTTAGELFF
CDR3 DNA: TGTGCCTGGGGGACAACCGCCGGGGAGCTGTTTTTT

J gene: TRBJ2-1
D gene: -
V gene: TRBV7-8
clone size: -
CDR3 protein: CASRRLVVQYNEQFF
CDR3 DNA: TGTGCCAGCAGGAGACTAGTGGTACAGTACAATGAGCAGTTCTTC

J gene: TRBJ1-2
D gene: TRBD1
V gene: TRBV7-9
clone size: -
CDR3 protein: CASSLVTGAKYGYTF
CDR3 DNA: TGTGCCAGCAGCCTGGTGACAGGGGCGAAGTATGGCTACACCTTC

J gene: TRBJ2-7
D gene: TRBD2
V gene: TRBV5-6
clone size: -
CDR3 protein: CASSSGTSGNSYEQYF
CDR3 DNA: TGTGCCAGCAGCTCAGGGACTAGCGGGAATAGCTACGAGCAGTACTTC

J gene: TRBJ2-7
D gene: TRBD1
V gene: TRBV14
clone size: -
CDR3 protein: CASSQTGGHYRGYEQYF
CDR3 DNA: TGTGCCAGCAGCCAGACAGGGGGGCACTATAGGGGCTACGAGCAGTACTTC

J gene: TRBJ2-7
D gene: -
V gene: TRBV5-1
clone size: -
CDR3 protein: CASSLRFSGAQGHEQYF
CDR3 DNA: TGCGCCAGCAGCTTGAGGTTTTCGGGGGCACAGGGGCACGAGCAGTACTTC

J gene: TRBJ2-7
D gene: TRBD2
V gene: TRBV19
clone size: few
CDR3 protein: CASSILPGGEQYF
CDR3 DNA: TGTGCCAGTAGTATCCTCCCGGGGGGCGAGCAGTACTTC

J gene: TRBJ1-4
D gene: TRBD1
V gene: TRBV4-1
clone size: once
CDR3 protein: CASSPGQGDEKLFF
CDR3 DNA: TGCGCCAGCAGCCCGGGACAGGGGGATGAAAAACTGTTTTTT

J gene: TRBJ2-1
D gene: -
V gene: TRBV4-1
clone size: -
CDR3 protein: CASSQAGGPSDEQFF
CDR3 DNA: TGCGCCAGCAGCCAAGCGGGGGGCCCCTCAGATGAGCAGTTCTTC

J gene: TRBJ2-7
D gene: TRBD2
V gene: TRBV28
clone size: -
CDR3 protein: CASSPELAGIYEQYF
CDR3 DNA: TGTGCCAGCAGCCCCGAGTTAGCGGGGATCTACGAGCAGTACTTC

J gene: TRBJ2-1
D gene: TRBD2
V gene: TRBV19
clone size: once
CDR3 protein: CASSTPSGSYNEQFF
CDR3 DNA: TGTGCCAGTAGTACCCCTAGCGGGAGCTACAATGAGCAGTTCTTC

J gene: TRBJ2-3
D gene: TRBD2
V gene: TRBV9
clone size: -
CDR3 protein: CASSVLAGATDTQYF
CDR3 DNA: TGTGCCAGCAGCGTATTGGCGGGAGCCACAGATACGCAGTATTTT

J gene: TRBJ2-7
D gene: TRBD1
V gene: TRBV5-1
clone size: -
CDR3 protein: CASTTDRGYEQYF
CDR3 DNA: TGCGCCAGCACTACCGACAGGGGATACGAGCAGTACTTC

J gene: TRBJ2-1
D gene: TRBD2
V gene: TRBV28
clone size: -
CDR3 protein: CASSLGTSGYNEQFF
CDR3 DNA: TGTGCCAGCAGTTTAGGGACTAGCGGTTACAATGAGCAGTTCTTC

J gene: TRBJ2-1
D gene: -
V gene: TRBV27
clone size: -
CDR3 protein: CASSLRGGNEQFF
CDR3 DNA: TGTGCCAGCAGCCTAAGGGGCGGAAATGAGCAGTTCTTC